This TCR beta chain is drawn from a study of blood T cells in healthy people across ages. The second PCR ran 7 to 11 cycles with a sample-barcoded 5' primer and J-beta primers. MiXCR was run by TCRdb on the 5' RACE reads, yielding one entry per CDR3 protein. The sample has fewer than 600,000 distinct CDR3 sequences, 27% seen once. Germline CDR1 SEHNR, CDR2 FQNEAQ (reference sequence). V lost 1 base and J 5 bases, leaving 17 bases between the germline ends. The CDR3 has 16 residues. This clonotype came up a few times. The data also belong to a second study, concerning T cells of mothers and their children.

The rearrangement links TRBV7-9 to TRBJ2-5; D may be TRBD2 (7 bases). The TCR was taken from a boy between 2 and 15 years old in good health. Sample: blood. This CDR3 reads CASSLVRGPPPETQYF. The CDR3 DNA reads TGTGCCAGCAGCTTAGTGCGGGGGCCGCCCCCCGAGACCCAGTACTTC.